Sequencing of this T cell receptor (beta chain) was carried out in a study of blood T cell repertoires in COVID-19 (TCRdb year 2020). Context from the whole study: Samples covering the acute and convalescent phases of COVID-19 were provided by collaborators in the United States, Italy and Spain. The material from the prospective study consisted of cDNA or gDNA derived from T cells, B-cell-depleted T cells, or PBMCs. Deeply sampled blood TCRbeta repertoires from subjects exposed to, actively infected with, or recovered from COVID-19 were included in the dataset. The repertoires were released in a freely available public database meant as a resource for research on the immune response to SARS-CoV-2. The samples were drawn from the first 160 participants of the ongoing ImmuneRACE study and from 950 to 1,500 subjects provided by 6 global collaborators. Sample metadata almost always included a de-identified subject ID, COVID-19 status, age in years and sex. HLA class I and class II types, where available, came from metadata supplied by the sample provider rather than from assay-based typing. Summary of the overall study and its limitations: The amount of clinical and demographic metadata varied by source and participant and was provided uncurated.

The immunoSEQ Assay, a bias-controlled multiplex PCR, was used to amplify TCRbeta CDR3 regions from genomic DNA. The paper's processing steps were these. The number of nucleated cells in each sample was estimated from the amplification of reference gene primers within the assay. To quantify the absolute abundance of each unique TCRbeta CDR3 rearrangement, sequence reads were collapsed and filtered. Productive Simpson clonality was computed per sample as the square root of Simpson's diversity index over productive rearrangements. Entries here come from immuneACCESS through TCRdb and include only in-frame sequences with V and J called. Some clones fail to appear in such tables; in the studies checked, an unresolved V gene covers under half of the shortfall, and the cause of the remainder is unknown. V and J calls and clone size come straight from that table; D and trimming were deduced from the DNA. The sample table records 150,000 to 200,000 clones; about 84% of these occur just once. Of the sample, more than 4.5% falls within the top ten clones.

As concerns this clone: Which antigen it targets is not known. A junction end diverges from the germline sequence, so it may reflect a read error.

Whole blood was collected in K2EDTA tubes by collaborating institutions according to the institutions' own protocols. For TCRbeta analysis, collaborators shipped samples as frozen whole blood, isolated PBMCs, or DNA extracted from either of those sample types. This clonotype originated in a woman in her twenties or thirties with acute or convalescent COVID-19. Sequenced input: peripheral blood.

In nucleotides, the sequence is TGTGCCAGTAGTACCACACCTAAAGACACCGAAGCTTTCTTT. It specifies CASSTTPKDTEAFF. The chain joins TRBV19 to TRBJ1-1; the D gene cannot be resolved reliably. There are 14 amino acids in the CDR3, from cysteine to phenylalanine inclusive. The only DNA kept is the CDR3, 42 bases in frame from the first base. The CDR1 and CDR2 encoded by the germline V gene (reference sequence) are LNHDA and SQIVND.